One sample yielded the 29 T cell receptor beta chains listed below, sequenced in a study of T cells after posttransplantation cyclophosphamide. Some clones are missing from TCRdb's copy, which holds only in-frame ones; the method was immunoSEQ multiplex PCR. The record shows roughly 32,000 clones for this sample, with no singletons present. The specimen was PBMCs. Receptors originate from a woman in her 30s in good health and a related stem cell transplant donor.

This clone occurred many times. The chain joins TRBV9 to TRBJ1-3; D is ambiguous. The CDR3 loop spans 17 amino acids. The germline V and J ends were trimmed by 0 bases and 2 bases, with 15 bases remaining between them. Germline loops: CDR1 SGDLS, CDR2 YYNGEE. The CDR3 DNA reads as TGTGCCAGCAGCGTAGAGGCAGTTCCTCTGCCTGGAAACACCATATATTTT. Its translation is CASSVEAVPLPGNTIYF.

This clone appeared a few times. The chain carries TRBV7-2 and TRBJ2-3, with 13 bases fitting TRBD2. The CDR3 has 19 residues. Germline V gives CDR1 SGHTA, CDR2 FQGNSA. J gave up 2 bases and V 5 bases, and 13 bases lay outside the gene matches. The CDR3 region has the DNA TGTGCCAGCAGCATCACCGGGACTAGCGGGGTACCCATCACAGATACGCAGTATTTT. Translating gives CASSITGTSGVPITDTQYF.

This clone was seen repeatedly, ten times or more. The rearrangement uses TRBV29-1 and TRBJ2-1, with a weak D call TRBD1 (5 bases). The CDR3 length is 13 residues. The V end lost 5 bases, the J end lost 0 bases, and 8 bases lay between the germline ends. Per the germline V gene, CDR1 is SQVTM and CDR2 is ANQGSEA. Written as DNA, the CDR3 is TGCAGCGTTAGACAGATCTCCTACAATGAGCAGTTCTTC. Its protein product is CSVRQISYNEQFF.

This clone was recorded at least ten times. This rearrangement joins TRBV5-4 to TRBJ1-5; D gene uncertain. Trimming left V 6 bases short and J 1 base short, with 14 bases between. This CDR3 has 15 amino acids. The germline V gene has CDR1 SGHNT and CDR2 YYREEE (reference sequence). DNA for the CDR3: TGTGCCAGCACCGTCGAGGGTAGGAGCAATCAGCCCCAGCATTTT. It yields the protein CASTVEGRSNQPQHF.

This clone was observed at least ten times. The chain couples TRBV19 to TRBJ2-7; TRBD1 agrees at 8 bases. Trimming took 5 bases from V and 2 from J; bases not matched to a gene: 5. The CDR3 length is 14 residues. The germline V gene has CDR1 LNHDA and CDR2 SQIVND (reference sequence). The CDR3 nucleotides read TGTGCCAGTAGTCCCCGGGACAGGCCCTACGAGCAGTACTTC. Its protein is CASSPRDRPYEQYF.

In its sample, this clone was seen many times. The chain links TRBV6-5 to TRBJ1-3, with 7 bases identical to TRBD1. J lost 8 bases, V lost 4 bases, and 11 bases had no gene match. Germline V gene sequence: CDR1 MNHEY, CDR2 SVGAGI. The CDR3 length is 15 residues. The CDR3 region is CASSFGTDIGHTIYF. DNA for the CDR3: TGTGCCAGCAGTTTCGGGACAGACATCGGGCACACCATATATTTT.

This clone was detected many times. This sequence joins TRBV7-9 and TRBJ1-2, with D unclear. V shed 7 bases and J shed 11 bases, with 20 bases lying between them. The CDR3 length is 13 residues. The germline CDR1 and CDR2 sequences are SEHNR and FQNEAQ (reference sequence). The CDR3 is CASTLAGGWSYTF. The CDR3 DNA is TGTGCCAGCACCCTCGCGGGAGGTTGGTCATACACCTTC.

Many counts were recorded for this clone. The chain uses TRBV7-9 and TRBJ1-1; D unclear. Trimming pared 5 bases from V and 2 bases from J, leaving 3 bases between. CDR1 SEHNR and CDR2 FQNEAQ come from the germline V gene (reference sequence). CDR3 size: 11 residues. CDR3 sequence: CASSQNTEAFF. The CDR3 DNA follows: TGTGCCAGCAGCCAAAACACTGAAGCTTTCTTT.

This clone was detected a few times. DNA for the CDR3: TGTGCCAGCAGTTTAGCGGGATTGAAAGGGACAGACTATGGCTACACCTTC. It yields the protein CASSLAGLKGTDYGYTF. The genes are TRBV12-3 or TRBV12-4 and TRBJ1-2, with 7 bases fitting TRBD1. The CDR3 totals 17 residues. J was trimmed by 3 bases and V by 0 bases; bases with no gene match: 10.

Ten or more counts support this clone. The chain employs TRBV6-2 or TRBV6-3 and TRBJ1-3; D gene ambiguous. Trimming left V 7 bases short and J 1 base short, with 5 bases between. The germline CDR1 and CDR2 sequences are MNHEY and SVGEGT. CDR3 length equals 12 residues. CDR3 sequence: CASISSGNTIYF. The CDR3 region has the DNA TGTGCCAGCATTTCGTCTGGAAACACCATATATTTT.

This clone has at least ten counts. The V and J genes are TRBV2 and TRBJ1-5; unclear D gene. Trimming took off 9 bases at V and 0 bases at J, with 15 bases between the two ends. The CDR3 runs 15 residues. In germline, CDR1 is SNHLY, CDR2 FYNNEI. The CDR3 sequence is CASRGATNSNQPQHF. For the CDR3, the DNA is TGTGCCAGTCGGGGAGCAACTAATAGCAATCAGCCCCAGCATTTT. The whole variable domain, remainder taken from reference TRBV2 and TRBJ1-5, is EPEVTQTPSHQVTQMGQEVILRCVPISNHLYFYWYRQILGQKVEFLVSFYNNEISEKSEIFDDQFSVERPDGSNFTLKIRSTKLEDSAMYFCASRGATNSNQPQHFGDGTRLSIL.

This clone has at least ten counts. The genes are TRBV11-2 and TRBJ2-1; the D gene is possibly TRBD2 (6 bases). CDR3 length equals 14 residues. Germline assignment: CDR1 SGHAT and CDR2 FQNNGV. V shed 5 bases and J shed 4 bases, with 12 bases lying between them. CDR3 in amino acids: CASSLAGRYNEQFF. The CDR3 coding sequence is TGTGCCAGCAGCCTCGCGGGGAGGTACAATGAGCAGTTCTTC.

J is TRBJ1-1 and V is TRBV6-5; D is possibly TRBD1 (5 bases). Trimming pared 0 bases from V and 6 bases from J, leaving 14 bases between. Germline V CDR1 and CDR2: MNHEY, SVGAGI. This CDR3 is 15 amino acids long. The CDR3 sequence is CASSYSSGWGAEAFF. The CDR3 region has the DNA TGTGCCAGCAGTTACTCGTCGGGGTGGGGGGCTGAAGCTTTCTTT.

This clone was counted at least ten times. This rearrangement joins TRBV7-7 to TRBJ2-5, with D possibly matching TRBD2 (6 bases). Trimming took off 5 bases at V and 4 bases at J, with 17 bases between the two ends. The CDR3 runs 15 residues. Per germline, CDR1 SSHAT and CDR2 FNYEAQ (reference sequence). CDR3 residues: CASSAGRVYSETQYF. For the CDR3, the DNA is TGTGCCAGCAGCGCGGGGCGGGTTTATTCAGAGACCCAGTACTTC. The complete variable domain, with remaining parts taken from reference TRBV7-7 and TRBJ2-5, reads GAGVSQSPRYKVTKRGQDVTLRCDPISSHATLYWYQQALGQGPEFLTYFNYEAQPDKSGLPSDRFSAERPEGSISTLTIQRTEQRDSAMYRCASSAGRVYSETQYFGPGTRLLVL.

This clone was seen at least ten times. The rearrangement joins TRBV6-1 to TRBJ1-5; 10 bases agree with TRBD1. The CDR3 runs to 15 residues. Germline V gene sequence: CDR1 MNHNS, CDR2 SASEGT. V trimming: 7 bases; J trimming: 8 bases; junction bases outside the gene matches: 11. Here the CDR3 reads CASNFARDRGEPQHF. CDR3 nucleotide sequence: TGTGCCAGCAACTTCGCCCGGGACAGGGGTGAGCCCCAGCATTTT.

This clone has at least ten counts. The chain carries TRBV12-3 or TRBV12-4 and TRBJ1-4; 10 nucleotides align to TRBD1. The CDR3 runs to 15 residues. Trimming removed 4 bases from V and 6 bases from J; junction bases left unmatched: 5. Written as DNA, the CDR3 is TGTGCCAGCAGTTATGACAGGGGGCGTGATGAAAAACTGTTTTTT. Protein product: CASSYDRGRDEKLFF.

This clone was observed at least ten times. The V and J genes are TRBV5-4 and TRBJ2-7, with 7 bases aligning to TRBD1. V was pared by 5 bases and J by 4 bases, with 9 bases of the junction left unmatched. The CDR3 length is 14 residues. The germline V gene encodes CDR1 SGHNT and CDR2 YYREEE (reference sequence). The CDR3 DNA is TGTGCCAGCAGTCCCGGACAGGAAACATACGAGCAGTACTTC. This sequence encodes CASSPGQETYEQYF.

The V call is TRBV2, the J call TRBJ1-5, with a possible D match to TRBD1 (6 bases). V was clipped by 1 base and J by 3 bases, with 13 bases between them. Germline V gives CDR1 SNHLY, CDR2 FYNNEI. The CDR3 has 16 residues. In nucleotides, the CDR3 is TGTGCCAGCAGTGAAGAATGGGGGGGGGCCAATCAGCCCCAGCATTTT. Amino acid sequence: CASSEEWGGANQPQHF.

This clone was seen many times. The chain recombines TRBV28 with TRBJ2-7; 8 bases match TRBD2. The CDR3 runs 14 residues. Germline assignment: CDR1 MDHEN and CDR2 SYDVKM. J lost 4 bases, V lost 2 bases, and 4 bases had no gene match. In DNA, the CDR3 is TGTGCCAGCAGTTTACGGGGGGGCTGGTACGAGCAGTACTTC. Its protein product is CASSLRGGWYEQYF.

This clone was seen at least ten times. V usage is TRBV19 and J usage is TRBJ1-2; tentatively, D is TRBD1 (5 bases). CDR3 length: 14 amino acids. V was clipped by 6 bases and J by 7 bases, with 18 bases between them. Germline lookup yields CDR1 LNHDA and CDR2 SQIVND (reference sequence). CDR3 sequence reads: CASSPTALVAGYTF. The CDR3 nucleotides are TGTGCCAGTAGCCCGACAGCCCTAGTAGCTGGCTACACCTTC.

This clone has ten or more counts. V gene TRBV6-5 combines with J gene TRBJ1-4; D call uncertain. Between the trimmed V and J ends, which lost 0 bases and 3 bases, there was a span of 8 bases. The CDR3 spans 15 residues. Per germline, CDR1 MNHEY and CDR2 SVGAGI. The CDR3: CASSYSGGPNEKLFF. The CDR3 nucleotides are TGTGCCAGCAGTTACTCAGGCGGGCCTAATGAAAAACTGTTTTTT.

This clone has ten or more counts. CDR3 sequence reads: CASSPRGTGTYNEQFF. The CDR3 region has the DNA TGTGCCAGCAGTCCGCGGGGGACAGGGACCTACAATGAGCAGTTCTTC. The chain carries TRBV5-6 and TRBJ2-1; TRBD1 agrees at 9 bases. Looked up from germline, CDR1 is SGHDT and CDR2 is YYEEEE. Trimming removed 5 bases from V and 2 bases from J; junction bases left unmatched: 8. There are 16 residues in the CDR3.

This clone was counted many times. The V gene is TRBV6-4, the J gene TRBJ2-1, with 13 bases aligning to TRBD2. The germline gives CDR1 MRHNA, CDR2 SNTAGT. The CDR3 is made up of 15 amino acids. V trimming: 7 bases; J trimming: 8 bases; junction bases outside the gene matches: 8. This CDR3 reads CASTPGTSGADEQFF. CDR3 bases: TGTGCCAGCACCCCCGGGACTAGCGGGGCAGATGAGCAGTTCTTC.

At least ten counts were recorded for this clone. The chain uses TRBV4-1 and TRBJ1-3; tentative D call: TRBD1 (5 bases). Germline lookup yields CDR1 MGHRA and CDR2 YSYEKL. V lost 1 base and J lost 5, with 21 bases in between. The CDR3 covers 18 residues. The CDR3 sequence: CASSQGSSAGQRRNTIYF. As DNA, the CDR3 is TGCGCCAGCAGCCAAGGGTCCTCCGCAGGGCAGAGAAGAAACACCATATATTTT.

This clone was found many times. The V call is TRBV7-2, the J call TRBJ1-1, with TRBD1 as a possible D gene (5 bases). CDR1 SGHTA and CDR2 FQGNSA come from the germline V gene. This CDR3 spans 16 amino acids. V shed 1 base and J shed 6 bases, with 18 bases lying between them. CDR3 DNA sequence: TGTGCCAGCAGCTTAGTAAGTCTCCGGGGGGGGGCTGAAGCTTTCTTT. Translating gives CASSLVSLRGGAEAFF.

This clone came up many times. The J gene is TRBJ1-4, the V gene TRBV4-3; D not resolved. Trimming took off 0 bases at V and 8 bases at J, with 13 bases between the two ends. The germline CDR1 and CDR2 sequences are LGHNA and YSLEER. The CDR3 has 15 amino acids. The CDR3 protein is CASSQDRRVQEKLFF. The CDR3 DNA sequence: TGCGCCAGCAGCCAAGATCGGAGGGTGCAAGAAAAACTGTTTTTT.

This clone came up many times. The chain employs TRBV28 and TRBJ1-4; TRBD1 is a possible D gene (5 bases). The germline V gene has CDR1 MDHEN and CDR2 SYDVKM. The ends were cut back, 1 base at V and 4 bases at J, with 16 bases in the middle. The CDR3 runs to 17 residues. Here the CDR3 reads CASSLFGPRGYNEKLFF. In DNA, the CDR3 is TGTGCCAGCAGTTTATTCGGACCGAGGGGATATAATGAAAAACTGTTTTTT.

This CDR3 reads CASSLTGQAGYGYTF. In DNA, the CDR3 is TGTGCCAGCAGCTTAACTGGACAGGCGGGCTATGGCTACACCTTC. This chain uses TRBV7-3 with TRBJ1-2, with 7 bases lining up with TRBD1. The CDR3 length is 15 residues. V dropped 0 bases and J dropped 4; count of bases not matched to a gene: 5. Germline V gives CDR1 SGHTA, CDR2 FQGTGA.

This clone was observed many times. The chain has TRBV5-6 and TRBJ1-4, with 7 nucleotides matching TRBD1. Germline V gives CDR1 SGHDT, CDR2 YYEEEE. The V segment lost 0 bases and the J segment 1 base; nucleotides outside the gene matches: 6. The CDR3 extends over 17 amino acids. The CDR3 reads CASSLERAGGTNEKLFF. CDR3 coding DNA: TGTGCCAGCAGCTTGGAAAGGGCAGGGGGAACTAATGAAAAACTGTTTTTT.